This entry concerns a single T cell receptor beta chain. Its antigen is as yet unknown. Germline V CDR1 and CDR2: SGHDT, YYEEEE. The CDR3 covers 15 residues. V lost 3 bases and J lost 3; bases outside the gene matches: 5. The rectum was sampled with one to two pinch biopsies at colonoscopy. No immunosuppressive drugs were given to ulcerative colitis patients before diagnostic colonoscopy. Sequencing was at survey level. Generated by immunoSEQ multiplex PCR, the TCRdb table keeps only in-frame clones and is missing some. The sample has more than 35,000 clones, around four fifths seen once; the top ten hold about 0.7%. This sample stems from a study of pediatric ulcerative colitis. Looking at the study overall: Most patients had pancolitis, and two had left-sided colitis.

Study-wide points: Clonal expansions reduced rectal repertoire diversity in acute severe colitis.

This receptor was taken from a boy between 10 and 17 years old with moderate ulcerative colitis. This chain connects TRBV5-6 to TRBJ1-2; 10 nucleotides line up with TRBD1. Material for sequencing was gut tissue. CDR3 sequence reads: CASSSPGQGYYGYTF. The CDR3 DNA is TGTGCCAGCAGCTCACCGGGACAGGGGTACTATGGCTACACCTTC.